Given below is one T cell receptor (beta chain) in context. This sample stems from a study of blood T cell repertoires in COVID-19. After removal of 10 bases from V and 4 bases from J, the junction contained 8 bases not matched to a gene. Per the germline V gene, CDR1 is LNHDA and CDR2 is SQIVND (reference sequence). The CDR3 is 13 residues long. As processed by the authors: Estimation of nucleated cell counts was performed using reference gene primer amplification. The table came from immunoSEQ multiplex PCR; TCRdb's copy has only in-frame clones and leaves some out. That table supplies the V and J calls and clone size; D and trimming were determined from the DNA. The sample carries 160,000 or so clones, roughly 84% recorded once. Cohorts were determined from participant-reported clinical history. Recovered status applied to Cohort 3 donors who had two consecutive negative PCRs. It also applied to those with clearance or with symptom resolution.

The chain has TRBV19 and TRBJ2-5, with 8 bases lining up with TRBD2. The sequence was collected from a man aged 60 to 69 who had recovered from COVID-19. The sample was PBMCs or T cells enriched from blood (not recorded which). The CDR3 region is CATTTSGIETQYF. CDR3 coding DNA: TGTGCCACCACTACTAGCGGAATAGAGACCCAGTACTTC.